What follows are 32 T cell receptor beta chains derived from one specimen sequenced in a study of blood T cell repertoires in COVID-19. Clones were read by immunoSEQ multiplex PCR, and TCRdb kept only the in-frame ones, dropping some. The table shows roughly 150,000 clones, with about 80% occurring only once. What was sequenced was peripheral blood. The receptors originated from a man in his 60s with acute or convalescent COVID-19.

The chain recombines TRBV4-2 with TRBJ2-3; 11 bases match TRBD2. The V and J ends lost 5 bases and 1 base, in that order; junction bases with no gene match: 5. The CDR3 has 16 residues. Germline V gives CDR1 LGHNA, CDR2 YNFKEQ. The chain's CDR3 is CASSSQLAGGTDTQYF. The CDR3 DNA follows: TGTGCCAGCAGCAGTCAACTAGCGGGAGGCACAGATACGCAGTATTTT.

The chain has TRBV29-1 and TRBJ1-1; D not certain. This CDR3 has 11 amino acids. With 6 bases removed from V and 4 bases from J, the gap between germline ends came to 9 bases. The germline V gene has CDR1 SQVTM and CDR2 ANQGSEA. As DNA, the CDR3 is TGCAGCGTGACTCGGAGCACTGAAGCTTTCTTT. It codes for CSVTRSTEAFF.

This clone is a singleton in its sample. The V call is TRBV6-5, the J call TRBJ1-5; D is possibly TRBD1 (5 bases). Germline V gives CDR1 MNHEY, CDR2 SVGAGI. V was clipped by 6 bases and J by 0 bases, with 6 bases between them. The CDR3 runs to 13 residues. The CDR3 loop is CASRTDSNQPQHF. The CDR3 DNA sequence: TGTGCCAGCAGGACAGATAGCAATCAGCCCCAGCATTTT.

The V call is TRBV7-2, the J call TRBJ1-2; 8 positions agree with TRBD1. V gave up 6 bases and J gave up 2 bases; unmatched junction bases: 5. Looked up from germline, CDR1 is SGHTA and CDR2 is FQGNSA. The CDR3 spans 14 residues. CDR3 nucleotides: TGTGCCAGCAGTACAGGGGGGAGGAACTATGGCTACACCTTC. Translated, it gives CASSTGGRNYGYTF.

The chain recombines TRBV30 with TRBJ1-4; the D is unclear. The CDR3 consists of 12 residues. V was trimmed by 3 bases and J by 11 bases, leaving 13 bases between them. From germline, CDR1 is GTSNPN and CDR2 SVGIG (reference sequence). CDR3: CAWRGRSGKLFF. The CDR3 DNA is TGTGCCTGGAGGGGTAGATCCGGGAAACTGTTTTTT.

This rearrangement joins TRBV10-3 to TRBJ2-1; TRBD1 aligns across 11 bases. V was pared by 5 bases and J by 6 bases, with 18 bases of the junction left unmatched. This CDR3 spans 19 amino acids. The V gene's germline CDR1 is ENHRY and CDR2 SYGVKD. CDR3 sequence reads: CAISQGQGARAGALNEQFF. The CDR3 bases are TGTGCCATCAGTCAAGGACAGGGGGCGCGAGCGGGAGCTCTCAATGAGCAGTTCTTC.

The rearrangement joins TRBV28 to TRBJ1-1; D unresolved. The CDR3 is 15 amino acids. Trimming removed 6 bases at V and 0 bases at J, with 14 bases between. Germline V gene lookup returns CDR1 MDHEN and CDR2 SYDVKM. CDR3 residues: CASSRTDMMNTEAFF. The CDR3 DNA is TGTGCCAGCAGCCGGACTGACATGATGAACACTGAAGCTTTCTTT.

The chain is built from TRBV6-5 and TRBJ2-3; TRBD1 might be the D (7 bases). Germline CDR1 MNHEY, CDR2 SVGAGI. V was cut by 0 bases and J by 6 bases, with 10 bases left in between. This CDR3 comprises 14 residues. The CDR3 region is CASSYSTGRDTQYF. CDR3 nucleotides: TGTGCCAGCAGTTACTCGACAGGGAGGGATACGCAGTATTTT.

The V and J genes are TRBV7-2 and TRBJ2-5; TRBD2 agrees at 12 bases. The CDR3 length is 16 residues. With V trimmed by 0 bases and J by 5 bases, 4 bases remained unmatched. CDR1 SGHTA and CDR2 FQGNSA come from the germline V gene. CDR3 sequence (DNA): TGTGCCAGCAGCTTAGCGGGGACTAGCGGGCTGGAGACCCAGTACTTC. Its protein product is CASSLAGTSGLETQYF.

The V and J genes are TRBV7-2 and TRBJ2-7; 9 nucleotides match TRBD1. V was pared by 5 bases and J by 0 bases, with 5 bases of the junction left unmatched. In germline, CDR1 is SGHTA, CDR2 FQGNSA. The CDR3 covers 15 residues. The CDR3: CASSPQGASSYEQYF. CDR3 nucleotide sequence: TGTGCCAGCAGCCCACAGGGGGCGAGCTCCTACGAGCAGTACTTC.

The rearrangement links TRBV6-5 to TRBJ2-3; TRBD1 might be the D (5 bases). V was cut by 0 bases and J by 6 bases, with 10 bases left in between. CDR1 is MNHEY, CDR2 SVGAGI, per germline. The CDR3 has 14 amino acids. Written as DNA, the CDR3 is TGTGCCAGCAGTTACTCACGAGCAGGGGATACGCAGTATTTT. Its protein is CASSYSRAGDTQYF.

The rearrangement uses TRBV27 and TRBJ2-5; 13 bases fit TRBD2. The length of the CDR3 is 15 residues. Trimming at V came to 3 bases and at J to 5 bases, leaving 3 bases not matched to a gene. Germline CDR1 and CDR2: MNHEY and SMNVEV (reference sequence). The CDR3 DNA follows: TGTGCCAGCAGTTTGACTAGCGGGAGGTGGGAGACCCAGTACTTC. It yields the protein CASSLTSGRWETQYF.

The J gene is TRBJ1-6, the V gene TRBV5-1, with TRBD1 as a possible D gene (5 bases). The CDR3 extends over 14 amino acids. The V gene's germline CDR1 is SGHRS and CDR2 YFSETQ. V lost 0 bases and J lost 5, with 6 bases in between. In nucleotides, the CDR3 is TGCGCCAGCAGCTTGGGACAGAATAATTCACCCCTCCACTTT. Encoded protein: CASSLGQNNSPLHF.

V gene TRBV7-2 combines with J gene TRBJ2-3, with 10 nucleotides matching TRBD2. The CDR3 contains 16 residues. Germline V gene data show CDR1 as SGHTA and CDR2 as FQGNSA. V gave up 1 base and J gave up 5 bases; unmatched junction bases: 6. CDR3: CASSLVLAGAEDTQYF. In DNA form, the CDR3 reads TGTGCCAGCAGCTTAGTTCTAGCGGGAGCCGAAGATACGCAGTATTTT.

The gene calls are TRBV9 and TRBJ1-3; D possibly corresponds to TRBD1 (6 bases). V shed 1 base and J shed 0 bases, with 11 bases lying between them. The CDR3 runs 16 residues. Germline V gives CDR1 SGDLS, CDR2 YYNGEE. The CDR3 coding sequence is TGTGCCAGCAGCGTACGGACAGACTTCTCTGGAAACACCATATATTTT. Its protein product is CASSVRTDFSGNTIYF.

The chain is built from TRBV21-1 and TRBJ1-1; the listed D gene, TRBD1, was not tested against the DNA. TRBV21-1 has pseudogene status. The CDR3 runs to 16 residues. The CDR3 DNA is TGTGCCAGCAGCAAAGTCCCCGACAGGGTGTACACTGAAGCTTTCTTT. Encoded protein: CASSKVPDRVYTEAFF.

V and J are TRBV4-2 and TRBJ1-3, with D possibly being TRBD1 (6 bases). The CDR3 runs to 18 residues. Trimming stripped 2 bases from V and 1 base from J, with 18 bases between. Germline V CDR1 and CDR2: LGHNA, YNFKEQ. This CDR3 reads CASSQLGTSLDSGNTIYF. In DNA form, the CDR3 reads TGTGCCAGCAGCCAACTCGGGACAAGCCTAGATTCTGGAAACACCATATATTTT.

The chain has TRBV5-1 and TRBJ2-2; D not resolved. Trimming shortened V by 0 bases and J by 7 bases, and 7 bases separated the two germline ends. In germline, CDR1 is SGHRS, CDR2 YFSETQ. CDR3 size: 13 residues. CDR3 loop: CASSLAVRGELFF. DNA of the CDR3: TGCGCCAGCAGCTTGGCCGTTCGCGGGGAGCTGTTTTTT.

This rearrangement joins TRBV28 to TRBJ2-1; the match to TRBD1 covers 8 bases. Germline-derived CDR1 and CDR2 are MDHEN and SYDVKM. This CDR3 is built from 15 residues. V lost 5 bases and J lost 7; bases outside the gene matches: 10. The CDR3 region has the DNA TGTGCCAGCAGTCCCCGACAGGGGAAAGGGAATGAGCAGTTCTTC. It is translated as CASSPRQGKGNEQFF. Full variable domain (missing parts from reference TRBV28 and TRBJ2-1): DVKVTQSSRYLVKRTGEKVFLECVQDMDHENMFWYRQDPGLGLRLIYFSYDVKMKEKGDIPEGYSVSREKKERFSLILESASTNQTSMYLCASSPRQGKGNEQFFGPGTRLTVL.

The V and J genes are TRBV11-1 and TRBJ2-3; 10 nucleotides agree with TRBD2. CDR3 length equals 16 residues. CDR1 and CDR2 from the germline V gene are SGHAT and FQDESV (reference sequence). The V segment lost 2 bases and the J segment 3 bases; nucleotides outside the gene matches: 5. The DNA of the CDR3 is TGTGCCAGCAGCTTACCAGCGGGAGGGCCTACAGATACGCAGTATTTT. Its protein product is CASSLPAGGPTDTQYF. Together with reference TRBV11-1 and TRBJ2-3, the CDR3 gives the full variable domain: EAEVAQSPRYKITEKSQAVAFWCDPISGHATLYWYRQILGQGPELLVQFQDESVVDDSQLPKDRFSAERLKGVDSTLKIQPAELGDSAMYLCASSLPAGGPTDTQYFGPGTRLTVL.

The CDR3 DNA is TGTGCCAGCCTAGAAGTCCCACAGACCCAGTACTTC. This translates into CASLEVPQTQYF. V usage is TRBV28 and J usage is TRBJ2-5, with D unresolved. Germline V gene data show CDR1 as MDHEN and CDR2 as SYDVKM. The CDR3 consists of 12 residues. V was shortened by 8 bases and J by 6 bases, with 13 bases between the two germline ends. The entire variable domain, with the rest obtained from reference TRBV28 and TRBJ2-5, is as follows: DVKVTQSSRYLVKRTGEKVFLECVQDMDHENMFWYRQDPGLGLRLIYFSYDVKMKEKGDIPEGYSVSREKKERFSLILESASTNQTSMYLCASLEVPQTQYFGPGTRLLVL.

The rearrangement links TRBV28 to TRBJ2-1; D may be TRBD2 (6 bases). The CDR3 totals 21 residues. Trimming stripped 3 bases from V and 4 bases from J, with 31 bases between. Germline V gene data show CDR1 as MDHEN and CDR2 as SYDVKM. CDR3 coding DNA: TGTGCCAGCAGTTTGCGTAACCTCAGGGTCGTAGGTCGGGGGTATTACAATGAGCAGTTCTTC. Translating it yields CASSLRNLRVVGRGYYNEQFF.

This clone has a handful of counts. The gene calls are TRBV19 and TRBJ1-5; TRBD1 matches at 7 bases. Germline CDR1 is LNHDA and CDR2 is SQIVND (reference sequence). The CDR3 totals 16 residues. J lost 4 bases, V lost 5 bases, and 11 bases had no gene match. The CDR3, as DNA: TGTGCCAGTAGTCTCTACAGGGGAACGGGGAATCAGCCCCAGCATTTT. Residues: CASSLYRGTGNQPQHF.

The chain combines TRBV6-5 with TRBJ1-2, with TRBD1 identical over 10 bases. The germline V gene has CDR1 MNHEY and CDR2 SVGAGI. This CDR3 contains 15 residues. V gave up 6 bases and J gave up 3 bases; unmatched junction bases: 7. CDR3 DNA: TGTGCCAGCAGGTCCGGACAGGGGGAATACTATGGCTACACCTTC. It specifies CASRSGQGEYYGYTF.

The chain carries TRBV30 and TRBJ2-1; 9 bases fit TRBD2. The CDR3 totals 15 residues. Germline V gene sequence: CDR1 GTSNPN, CDR2 SVGIG (reference sequence). CDR3 sequence: CVCRRAGGVLDEQFF. DNA for the CDR3: TGTGTTTGTAGGCGCGCGGGAGGGGTTTTAGATGAGCAGTTCTTC.

The V and J genes are TRBV6-5 and TRBJ1-1; 7 positions agree with TRBD1. The CDR3 spans 14 residues. The germline gives CDR1 MNHEY, CDR2 SVGAGI. The V segment lost 5 bases and the J segment 1 base; nucleotides outside the gene matches: 4. CDR3 sequence (DNA): TGTGCCAGCAGTAGGGACAGCCCGAACACTGAAGCTTTCTTT. As protein: CASSRDSPNTEAFF.

The chain links TRBV10-3 to TRBJ1-5, with a weak D call TRBD1 (6 bases). The CDR3 covers 17 residues. V dropped 3 bases and J dropped 5 bases, with 20 bases sitting between them. Germline assignment: CDR1 ENHRY and CDR2 SYGVKD. CDR3 DNA: TGTGCCATCAGTGATTTCGGCAGGGGCTTTGCGGATCAGCCCCAGCATTTT. Its translation is CAISDFGRGFADQPQHF.

This chain links TRBV19 with TRBJ2-6, with TRBD2 as a possible D gene (5 bases). Germline V CDR1 and CDR2: LNHDA, SQIVND (reference sequence). There are 16 residues in the CDR3. Trimming took off 1 base at V and 3 bases at J, with 10 bases between the two ends. The chain's CDR3 is CASSIGRGRGANVLTF. The CDR3 DNA sequence: TGTGCCAGTAGTATAGGGCGCGGGCGTGGGGCCAACGTCCTGACTTTC. The full variable domain, its missing parts supplied by reference TRBV19 and TRBJ2-6, is DGGITQSPKYLFRKEGQNVTLSCEQNLNHDAMYWYRQDPGQGLRLIYYSQIVNDFQKGDIAEGYSVSREKKESFPLTVTSAQKNPTAFYLCASSIGRGRGANVLTFGAGSRLTVL.

V is TRBV3-1 (or the pseudogene TRBV3-2) and J is TRBJ2-1, with a tentative D call TRBD2 (5 bases). The germline gives CDR1 LGHDT, CDR2 YNNKEL (reference sequence). The germline V and J ends were trimmed by 0 bases and 3 bases, with 6 bases remaining between them. The CDR3 spans 14 residues. CDR3: CASSQDTSYNEQFF. The CDR3 DNA is TGTGCCAGCAGCCAAGATACTAGCTACAATGAGCAGTTCTTC.

This chain uses TRBV24-1 with TRBJ1-1; D might be TRBD1 (5 bases). CDR1 and CDR2 (germline): KGHDR, SFDVKD. This CDR3 comprises 16 residues. V shed 3 bases and J shed 0 bases, with 13 bases lying between them. The CDR3 sequence is CATSDAGQGVNTEAFF. Written as DNA, the CDR3 is TGTGCCACCAGTGATGCTGGCCAGGGTGTGAACACTGAAGCTTTCTTT.

A note on this clone: This sample includes further DNA sequences coding for the same CDR3. CDR3 amino acids: CASSPQGAGQPQHF. CDR3 sequence (DNA): TGTGCCAGCAGCCCCCAGGGGGCCGGGCAGCCCCAGCATTTT. The chain links TRBV7-2 to TRBJ1-5; 8 bases align to TRBD1. Germline trimming cut 5 bases from V and 7 bases from J; bases unmatched to any gene: 7. Germline V gene data show CDR1 as SGHTA and CDR2 as FQGNSA. The CDR3 is 14 amino acids.

This clone was seen only once. The chain uses TRBV7-3 and TRBJ1-2; weak D call: TRBD1 (5 bases). CDR1 and CDR2 (germline): SGHTA, FQGTGA. The CDR3 length is 15 residues. V was cut by 6 bases and J by 1 base, with 15 bases left in between. Here the CDR3 reads CASSLQATVNYGYTF. The CDR3 region has the DNA TGTGCCAGCAGTCTACAGGCGACCGTTAACTATGGCTACACCTTC.